Reported below is one T cell receptor beta chain. CD8+ and CD4+ T cells circulating in blood were sequenced for TCR beta. Treatment-naive patients with stable or active relapsing-remitting disease were the multiple sclerosis controls. FACS was used to enrich TEMRA cells, whereas the CD8+ and CD4+ T cells were obtained by negative isolation. This CDR3 is built from 17 residues. CDR1 and CDR2 from the germline V gene are SGHDT and YYEEEE. The V and J ends lost 0 bases and 5 bases, in that order; junction bases with no gene match: 11. RNA totalling roughly 0.45 to 1 ug underwent reverse transcription with random hexamers. By means of immunoSEQ multiplex PCR, TCR beta CDR3 spanning 54 Vbeta and 13 Jbeta underwent amplification. One entry per CDR3 protein, called by TCRdb with MiXCR from the immunoSEQ multiplex PCR reads. The sample consists of 300,000 to 350,000 distinct CDR3 sequences, about 91% of them appearing once.

These data come from a study of CD8 T cells in Susac syndrome. V usage is TRBV5-6 and J usage is TRBJ2-7; TRBD2 matches 10 bases. The TCR sequence derives from a human donor with multiple sclerosis. Material: CD4+ T cells from PBMCs. The CDR3 loop is CASSLVVGSGRSNEQYF. CDR3 nucleotide sequence: TGTGCCAGCAGCTTGGTGGTAGGTAGCGGGAGGTCGAACGAGCAGTACTTC.